A single sample gave rise to the 17 T cell receptor beta chains below, sequenced in a study of blood T cell repertoires in COVID-19. The repertoire was sequenced with immunoSEQ multiplex PCR; TCRdb's copy has only in-frame clones and lacks some. The sample holds about 300,000 clones; approximately 90% are singletons and the top ten take approximately 6%. Input material: peripheral blood. The receptors were gathered from a woman in her forties or fifties with COVID-19, enrolled during active disease.

The table lists this clone with many counts. V gene TRBV19 combines with J gene TRBJ2-2; the D is unclear. This CDR3 is built from 15 residues. Trimming cost V 6 bases and J 5 bases, with 16 bases left between them. Germline CDR1 is LNHDA and CDR2 is SQIVND (reference sequence). DNA of the CDR3: TGTGCCAGTAGCTTCCCCGGTCGGTTAACCGGGGAGCTGTTTTTT. It specifies CASSFPGRLTGELFF. The variable domain in full, completed from reference TRBV19 and TRBJ2-2, reads DGGITQSPKYLFRKEGQNVTLSCEQNLNHDAMYWYRQDPGQGLRLIYYSQIVNDFQKGDIAEGYSVSREKKESFPLTVTSAQKNPTAFYLCASSFPGRLTGELFFGEGSRLTVL.

V usage is TRBV6-2 or TRBV6-3 and J usage is TRBJ2-1, with 11 bases identical to TRBD1. V lost 4 bases, J lost 9 bases, and 8 bases stayed unmatched. CDR1 and CDR2 from the germline V gene are MNHEY and SVGEGT. The CDR3 totals 15 residues. The CDR3 region is CASSSTGTGGFEQFF. CDR3 coding DNA: TGTGCCAGCAGTTCGACAGGGACAGGGGGTTTTGAGCAGTTCTTC.

The chain recombines TRBV18 with TRBJ2-1; 9 bases are shared with TRBD2. Losses at the gene ends were 0 bases for V and 3 bases for J; bases not matched to a gene: 3. The germline V gene has CDR1 KGHSH and CDR2 LQKENI. This CDR3 has 16 amino acids. The CDR3 spells CASSPPSGRIYNEQFF. DNA of the CDR3: TGTGCCAGCTCACCACCCAGCGGGAGGATCTACAATGAGCAGTTCTTC. The whole variable domain, filled in from reference TRBV18 and TRBJ2-1, reads NAGVMQNPRHLVRRRGQEARLRCSPMKGHSHVYWYRQLPEEGLKFMVYLQKENIIDESGMPKERFSAEFPKEGPSILRIQQVVRGDSAAYFCASSPPSGRIYNEQFFGPGTRLTVL.

This chain connects TRBV4-3 to TRBJ2-1; 8 nucleotides agree with TRBD1. The CDR3 is 13 residues long. Trimming cost V 5 bases and J 12 bases; bases outside gene matches: 9. Germline CDR1 is LGHNA and CDR2 is YSLEER. CDR3 loop: CASSEQSGTGQFF. In DNA, the CDR3 is TGCGCCAGCAGCGAACAATCCGGGACAGGGCAGTTCTTC.

V usage is TRBV7-8 and J usage is TRBJ2-7, with 11 bases fitting TRBD2. Germline CDR1 and CDR2: SGHVS and FQNEAQ. The ends lost 5 bases at V and 4 bases at J; junction bases unmatched: 10. CDR3 length: 16 residues. The CDR3 nucleotides are TGTGCCAGCAGCACCCTACTAGCGGGAGCTGGGTACGAGCAGTACTTC. Translated, it gives CASSTLLAGAGYEQYF.

The chain links TRBV14 to TRBJ2-7; the D gene is possibly TRBD2 (6 bases). The CDR3 has 13 amino acids. CDR1 is SGHDN, CDR2 FVKESK, per germline. V lost 6 bases, J lost 1 base, and 10 bases lay in between. This CDR3 is CASSASVSYEQYF. CDR3 nucleotides: TGTGCCAGCAGTGCTAGCGTATCCTACGAGCAGTACTTC.

The J gene is TRBJ1-6, the V gene TRBV9, with TRBD1 identical over 10 bases. The junction had 1 base not matched to a gene; V was cut back by 5 bases and J by 5 bases. Germline CDR1 is SGDLS and CDR2 is YYNGEE. This CDR3 is built from 14 residues. This CDR3 reads CASRGTGDNSPLHF. DNA for the CDR3: TGTGCCAGCAGGGGGACAGGGGATAATTCACCCCTCCACTTT.

The J gene is TRBJ1-5, the V gene TRBV27, with 9 bases aligning to TRBD1. After removal of 6 bases from V and 6 bases from J, the junction contained 6 bases not matched to a gene. The CDR3 is made up of 14 amino acids. Per the germline V gene, CDR1 is MNHEY and CDR2 is SMNVEV (reference sequence). The CDR3 protein is CASSYTGGGQPQHF. The CDR3 coding sequence is TGTGCCAGCAGCTACACAGGGGGCGGTCAGCCCCAGCATTTT.

The V and J genes are TRBV3-1 (or the pseudogene TRBV3-2) and TRBJ2-6; D is possibly TRBD1 (5 bases). CDR1 is LGHDT and CDR2 is YNNKEL in the germline V gene (reference sequence). The CDR3 extends over 13 amino acids. V was cut by 7 bases and J by 6 bases, with 10 bases left in between. The CDR3: CASTRQPANVLTF. CDR3 coding DNA: TGTGCCAGCACCCGACAGCCGGCCAACGTCCTGACTTTC.

The chain is built from TRBV19 and TRBJ1-2, with TRBD1 matching 7 bases. The CDR3 covers 15 residues. The V segment lost 7 bases and the J segment 4 bases; nucleotides outside the gene matches: 12. Looked up from germline, CDR1 is LNHDA and CDR2 is SQIVND (reference sequence). The CDR3 loop is CASTQGGTVAYGYTF. CDR3 nucleotides: TGTGCCAGTACCCAGGGGGGCACGGTGGCCTATGGCTACACCTTC.

The CDR3 region is CASSPGLAGAPERTDTQYF. In nucleotides, the CDR3 is TGTGCCAGCAGTCCGGGACTAGCGGGAGCTCCCGAGCGCACAGATACGCAGTATTTT. The chain joins TRBV13 to TRBJ2-3; 14 positions agree with TRBD2. This CDR3 is 19 amino acids long. Germline V gene sequence: CDR1 PRHDT, CDR2 FYEKMQ (reference sequence). V shed 6 bases and J 1 base; nucleotides not matched to a gene: 12.

The chain has TRBV5-1 and TRBJ1-2, with D possibly matching TRBD1 (6 bases). This CDR3 spans 18 amino acids. Trimming shortened V by 3 bases and J by 0 bases, and 21 bases separated the two germline ends. CDR1 and CDR2 from the germline V gene are SGHRS and YFSETQ. The CDR3 sequence: CASSSGGRGSTSNYGYTF. DNA for the CDR3: TGCGCCAGCAGCTCCGGTGGCAGGGGCTCCACTTCTAACTATGGCTACACCTTC.

V is TRBV12-5 and J is TRBJ2-5, with 14 bases aligning to TRBD2. CDR1 LGHNT and CDR2 FRNRAP come from the germline V gene. Trimming cost V 1 base and J 2 bases; bases outside gene matches: 0. The CDR3 sequence is 16 residues long. CDR3 sequence: CASGLGLAGGQETQYF. DNA for the CDR3: TGTGCTAGTGGTTTGGGACTAGCGGGAGGGCAAGAGACCCAGTACTTC.

The gene calls are TRBV7-2 and TRBJ2-5; 9 bases map to TRBD2. Germline V lookup: CDR1 SGHTA, CDR2 FQGNSA. This CDR3 contains 14 residues. V lost 5 bases and J lost 4; bases outside the gene matches: 5. CDR3 loop: CASSQRGALETQYF. The CDR3 nucleotides are TGTGCCAGCAGCCAGCGGGGGGCCCTAGAGACCCAGTACTTC.

The chain is built from TRBV7-2 and TRBJ2-1; 9 bases line up with TRBD2. Germline loops: CDR1 SGHTA, CDR2 FQGNSA. Unmatched junction bases numbered 10, after V lost 1 base and J lost 6 bases. This CDR3 spans 17 amino acids. The CDR3 spells CASSLVSGRRPRNEQFF. DNA of the CDR3: TGTGCCAGCAGCTTAGTCAGCGGGAGGCGACCCCGCAATGAGCAGTTCTTC.

This clone was counted only a few times. This chain connects TRBV29-1 to TRBJ1-6, with TRBD1 matching 8 bases. CDR1 and CDR2 (germline): SQVTM, ANQGSEA. CDR3 length equals 14 residues. J was trimmed by 5 bases and V by 5 bases; bases with no gene match: 5. This CDR3 reads CSVRMGQDNSPLHF. CDR3 bases: TGCAGCGTTAGAATGGGACAGGATAATTCACCCCTCCACTTT.

V gene TRBV27 combines with J gene TRBJ1-5; D is perhaps TRBD1 (5 bases). Germline CDR1 is MNHEY and CDR2 is SMNVEV (reference sequence). The CDR3 consists of 12 residues. The V gene lost 4 bases and the J gene lost 10 bases, with 11 bases spanning the gap. The CDR3 region has the DNA TGTGCCAGCAGTTCCCTCGGGGGACCCCAGCATTTT. This gives the protein CASSSLGGPQHF.